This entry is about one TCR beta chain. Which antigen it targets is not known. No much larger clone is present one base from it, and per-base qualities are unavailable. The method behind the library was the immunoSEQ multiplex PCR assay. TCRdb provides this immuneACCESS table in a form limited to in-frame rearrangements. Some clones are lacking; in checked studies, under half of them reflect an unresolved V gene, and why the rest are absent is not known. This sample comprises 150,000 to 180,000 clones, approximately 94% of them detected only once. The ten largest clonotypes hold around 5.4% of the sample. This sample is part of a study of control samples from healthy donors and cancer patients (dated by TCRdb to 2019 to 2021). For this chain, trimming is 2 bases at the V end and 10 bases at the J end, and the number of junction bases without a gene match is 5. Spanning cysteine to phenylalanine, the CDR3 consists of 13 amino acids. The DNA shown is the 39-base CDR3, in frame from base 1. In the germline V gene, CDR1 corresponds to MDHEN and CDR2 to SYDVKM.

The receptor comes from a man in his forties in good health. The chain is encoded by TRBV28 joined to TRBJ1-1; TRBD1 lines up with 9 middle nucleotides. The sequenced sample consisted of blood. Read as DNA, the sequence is TGTGCCAGCAGTTTAGGGGACAGGGTAGGAGCTTTCTTT. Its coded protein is CASSLGDRVGAFF.